Shown below are 9 T cell receptor beta chains from a single sample sequenced in a study of T cell repertoires in ileal Crohn's disease. Time point noted: neoterminal ileum biopsy at postoperative endoscopy, about 6 months after surgery. The protocol was immunoSEQ multiplex PCR, while the TCRdb copy is restricted to in-frame clones and leaves out a portion. The sample comprises roughly 7,400 clones, around 74% of which are singletons, and roughly 7.3% rests with the top ten. Input material: ileal tissue. The receptors shown here come from an adult with Crohn's disease.

V gene TRBV5-1 combines with J gene TRBJ2-1, with 7 bases matching TRBD2. Germline trimming cut 1 base from V and 0 bases from J; bases unmatched to any gene: 7. The CDR3 is made up of 17 amino acids. Germline-derived CDR1 and CDR2 are SGHRS and YFSETQ. The chain's CDR3 is CASSLLGGGNSYNEQFF. The CDR3 bases are TGCGCCAGCAGCTTGTTGGGGGGGGGTAACTCCTACAATGAGCAGTTCTTC.

The rearrangement links TRBV29-1 to TRBJ1-1; TRBD1 aligns across 7 bases. J was trimmed by 3 bases and V by 6 bases; bases with no gene match: 4. The CDR3 loop spans 12 amino acids. The germline CDR1 and CDR2 sequences are SQVTM and ANQGSEA. CDR3 region: CSVQGLDTEAFF. CDR3 bases: TGCAGCGTACAGGGGTTGGACACTGAAGCTTTCTTT.

This chain joins TRBV7-9 and TRBJ1-2; 8 nucleotides match TRBD1. With 0 bases clipped from V and 6 bases from J, the junction kept 3 bases outside the gene matches. From germline, CDR1 is SEHNR and CDR2 FQNEAQ (reference sequence). The length of the CDR3 is 14 residues. The CDR3 nucleotides are TGTGCCAGCAGCTTAGCGGACAGGGAAAATGGCTACACCTTC. Its translation is CASSLADRENGYTF.

The chain recombines TRBV18 with TRBJ2-7; D may be TRBD1 (5 bases). Germline assignment: CDR1 KGHSH and CDR2 LQKENI. V gave up 3 bases and J gave up 3 bases, with 9 bases separating them. The CDR3 loop spans 13 amino acids. DNA for the CDR3: TGTGCCAGCTCACCCACAGGCTTCTACGAGCAGTACTTC. It encodes CASSPTGFYEQYF.

In this sample, this clone turned up once. The gene calls are TRBV19 and TRBJ2-1; D may be TRBD2 (5 bases). Trimming stripped 5 bases from V and 6 bases from J, with 14 bases between. The CDR3 runs to 14 residues. Per germline, CDR1 LNHDA and CDR2 SQIVND (reference sequence). The CDR3 DNA reads TGTGCCAGTAGTGCGGACTTAGACGCCAATGAGCAGTTCTTC. Encoded protein: CASSADLDANEQFF. The whole variable domain, remainder taken from reference TRBV19 and TRBJ2-1, is DGGITQSPKYLFRKEGQNVTLSCEQNLNHDAMYWYRQDPGQGLRLIYYSQIVNDFQKGDIAEGYSVSREKKESFPLTVTSAQKNPTAFYLCASSADLDANEQFFGPGTRLTVL.

By share, this clone counts as medium-sized. V gene TRBV19 combines with J gene TRBJ1-5; D possibly corresponds to TRBD1 (5 bases). There are 14 residues in the CDR3. The V and J ends lost 6 bases and 6 bases respectively, with 15 bases between them. The V gene's germline CDR1 is LNHDA and CDR2 SQIVND (reference sequence). The CDR3 region has the DNA TGTGCCAGTAGCGCAGGGATTAGGGGTCAGCCCCAGCATTTT. This translates into CASSAGIRGQPQHF.

In this sample, this clone turned up once. CDR3 sequence: CASSLGGTGVVYGYTF. The CDR3 DNA sequence: TGTGCCAGCAGCTTGGGTGGGACAGGGGTTGTCTATGGCTACACCTTC. The rearrangement joins TRBV5-4 to TRBJ1-2, with 10 bases fitting TRBD1. Germline V gene lookup returns CDR1 SGHNT and CDR2 YYREEE (reference sequence). V lost 0 bases and J lost 4; bases outside the gene matches: 6. The CDR3 consists of 16 residues.

The chain uses TRBV5-1 and TRBJ1-2, with 10 bases identical to TRBD1. V lost 2 bases, J lost 8 bases, and 15 bases stayed unmatched. The germline V gene has CDR1 SGHRS and CDR2 YFSETQ. The CDR3 extends over 17 amino acids. The CDR3 DNA reads as TGCGCCAGCAGCTTCCCTATGGGACAGGGGAATCCTGGCGGCTACACCTTC. Protein: CASSFPMGQGNPGGYTF.

The chain links TRBV29-1 to TRBJ1-1, with a tentative D call TRBD1 (6 bases). The V and J ends lost 6 bases and 8 bases respectively, with 19 bases between them. The CDR3 consists of 13 residues. Germline V gene lookup returns CDR1 SQVTM and CDR2 ANQGSEA. CDR3 sequence reads: CSVVQGLRGEAFF. CDR3 coding DNA: TGCAGCGTCGTCCAGGGGCTTAGGGGAGAAGCTTTCTTT.